The next 21 T cell receptor beta chains were all read from a single sample in a study of blood T cells in healthy people across ages. A J-beta primer mix and a sample-barcoded 5' primer were used in a second PCR of roughly 7 to 12 cycles. TCRdb redid the calling of the 5' RACE reads with MiXCR, one entry per CDR3 protein. The table has about 640,000 distinct CDR3 sequences, 58% seen once. The sequenced sample was blood. The receptor source for this set is a man aged 60 to 69 in good health.

The rearrangement joins TRBV12-3 or TRBV12-4 to TRBJ2-7; D possibly corresponds to TRBD1 (7 bases). This CDR3 contains 14 residues. Trimming stripped 6 bases from V and 2 bases from J, with 14 bases between. CDR3 coding DNA: TGTGCCAGCAGCCGACAGGGAGGTCCCTACGAGCAGTACTTC. As protein: CASSRQGGPYEQYF.

The chain couples TRBV29-1 to TRBJ2-5; the D is unclear. There are 11 residues in the CDR3. Trimming pared 2 bases from V and 5 bases from J, leaving 6 bases between. Germline CDR1 SQVTM, CDR2 ANQGSEA. The CDR3 here is CSVEPQETQYF. CDR3 in DNA: TGCAGCGTTGAACCCCAGGAGACCCAGTACTTC.

The V call is TRBV5-1, the J call TRBJ1-2; 11 bases map to TRBD1. This CDR3 has 15 residues. Per the germline V gene, CDR1 is SGHRS and CDR2 is YFSETQ. J lost 8 bases, V lost 4 bases, and 10 bases had no gene match. The CDR3 protein is CASSLEDRGRGGYTF. CDR3 bases: TGCGCCAGCAGCCTGGAGGACAGGGGGCGAGGAGGCTACACCTTC.

The V and J genes are TRBV20-1 and TRBJ2-7; either TRBD1 or TRBD2 may supply D (5 bases each). The CDR3 has 13 amino acids. Trimming removed 3 bases from V and 1 base from J, with 10 bases in between. Germline CDR1 is DFQATT and CDR2 is SNEGSKA (reference sequence). CDR3 sequence: CSASRGGSYEQYF. The CDR3 nucleotides are TGCAGTGCTAGCCGGGGCGGGTCCTACGAGCAGTACTTC.

The CDR3 DNA sequence: TGCGCCAGCAGCTCCGTAGGAGGCACAGATACGCAGTATTTT. Encoded protein: CASSSVGGTDTQYF. V and J are TRBV5-1 and TRBJ2-3; D remains ambiguous. Between the trimmed V and J ends, which lost 3 bases and 1 base, there was a span of 9 bases. Germline V gene data show CDR1 as SGHRS and CDR2 as YFSETQ. CDR3 size: 14 residues.

This clonotype was observed at least ten times. The gene calls are TRBV7-2 and TRBJ2-7, with D possibly matching TRBD1 (6 bases). The CDR3 length is 14 residues. Germline CDR1 reads SGHTA; CDR2 reads FQGNSA. Trimming cost V 5 bases and J 3 bases, with 14 bases left between them. CDR3 in DNA: TGTGCCAGCAGCCTGTACGGCAGGGGCTACGAGCAGTACTTC. It codes for CASSLYGRGYEQYF.

The chain has TRBV5-1 and TRBJ2-1; D is unresolved. The J call may be wrong; the DNA end is better matched by TRBJ2-7. The CDR3 contains 15 residues. CDR1 and CDR2 from the germline V gene are SGHRS and YFSETQ. The DNA for the CDR3 is TGCGCCAGCAGCCTATCACCCTCAGGTGCCTTTGAGCAGTACTTC. Amino acid sequence: CASSLSPSGAFEQYF.

This clonotype occurred a few times. The chain carries TRBV5-1 and TRBJ1-4, with D uncertain. The CDR3 consists of 16 residues. Germline V lookup: CDR1 SGHRS, CDR2 YFSETQ. The V end was cut by 4 bases, the J end by 8 bases, with 21 bases between. The CDR3 reads CASSPRVAEKGEKLFF. For the CDR3, the DNA is TGCGCCAGCAGCCCAAGGGTAGCGGAGAAAGGAGAAAAACTGTTTTTT.

The chain is built from TRBV4-2 and TRBJ2-6, with TRBD1 matching over 7 bases. CDR3 size: 18 residues. The V segment lost 2 bases and the J segment 1 base; nucleotides outside the gene matches: 8. Germline CDR1 reads LGHNA; CDR2 reads YNFKEQ. The CDR3 loop is CASSQPGQTISGANVLTF. In nucleotides, the CDR3 is TGTGCCAGCAGCCAACCGGGACAGACAATATCTGGGGCCAACGTCCTGACTTTC.

Here the CDR3 reads CASSSDSGRGHGYTF. In nucleotides, the CDR3 is TGTGCCAGCAGCTCGGACTCCGGCAGGGGGCATGGCTACACCTTC. The rearrangement joins TRBV7-2 to TRBJ1-2, with 8 positions matching TRBD1. Losses at the gene ends were 4 bases for V and 6 bases for J; bases not matched to a gene: 10. The CDR3 is 15 residues long. From germline, CDR1 is SGHTA and CDR2 FQGNSA.

This clonotype was observed a few times. The chain couples TRBV5-1 to TRBJ1-1, with 7 nucleotides matching TRBD1. The germline gives CDR1 SGHRS, CDR2 YFSETQ. V dropped 4 bases and J dropped 1; count of bases not matched to a gene: 4. The CDR3 extends over 14 amino acids. The CDR3 sequence is CASSPGQPNTEAFF. CDR3 coding DNA: TGCGCCAGCAGCCCGGGACAGCCGAACACTGAAGCTTTCTTT. Supplemented by reference TRBV5-1 and TRBJ1-1, the full variable domain reads KAGVTQTPRYLIKTRGQQVTLSCSPISGHRSVSWYQQTPGQGLQFLFEYFSETQRNKGNFPGRFSGRQFSNSRSEMNVSTLELGDSALYLCASSPGQPNTEAFFGQGTRLTVV.

This clonotype was found once. This chain connects TRBV7-9 to TRBJ2-5, with unresolved D. V lost 5 bases and J lost 0, with 13 bases in between. Germline V gene sequence: CDR1 SEHNR, CDR2 FQNEAQ (reference sequence). The CDR3 has 15 residues. The CDR3 DNA is TGTGCCAGCAGCGCGGCCTGGCGGTACCAAGAGACCCAGTACTTC. Encoded protein: CASSAAWRYQETQYF. Drawing the rest from reference TRBV7-9 and TRBJ2-5, the complete variable domain is DTGVSQNPRHKITKRGQNVTFRCDPISEHNRLYWYRQTLGQGPEFLTYFQNEAQLEKSRLLSDRFSAERPKGSFSTLEIQRTEQGDSAMYLCASSAAWRYQETQYFGPGTRLLVL.

This clonotype was seen only once. The rearrangement joins TRBV7-7 to TRBJ2-5; 9 bases are shared with TRBD1. TRBJ2-7 explains the end of the DNA better; the J call may be wrong. Germline V gene lookup returns CDR1 SSHAT and CDR2 FNYEAQ (reference sequence). There are 15 residues in the CDR3. The CDR3 is CASSQGQGVGYEQYF. The CDR3 nucleotides are TGTGCCAGCAGCCAGGGACAGGGCGTCGGCTACGAGCAGTACTTC.

The CDR3 DNA sequence: TGTGCCAGCAGTCCCGGACAGGGGGCGCGAACAGAGACCCAGTACTTC. This gives the protein CASSPGQGARTETQYF. The chain employs TRBV12-3 or TRBV12-4 and TRBJ2-5; 11 nucleotides line up with TRBD1. This CDR3 has 16 amino acids. V shed 5 bases, J shed 4 bases, and the junction held 9 bases outside the gene matches.

This clonotype was observed a few times. The chain is built from TRBV5-1 and TRBJ1-4; 12 bases are shared with TRBD1. V gave up 0 bases and J gave up 8 bases; unmatched junction bases: 5. The CDR3 has 16 amino acids. CDR1 is SGHRS, CDR2 YFSETQ, per germline. CDR3 DNA: TGCGCCAGCAGCTTGGCCCCCGGGACAGGGGGCGAAAAACTGTTTTTT. Amino acid sequence: CASSLAPGTGGEKLFF.

The J gene is TRBJ1-2, the V gene TRBV20-1; D is unclear. Trimming stripped 5 bases from V and 2 bases from J, with 15 bases between. The length of the CDR3 is 14 residues. CDR1 and CDR2 from the germline V gene are DFQATT and SNEGSKA (reference sequence). The CDR3 loop reads CSAPTRTSNYGYTF. CDR3 coding DNA: TGCAGTGCTCCGACTCGCACGTCAAACTATGGCTACACCTTC.

The CDR3 DNA is TGCAGTGCTAGCTTTAGGTTGAACACTGAAGCTTTCTTT. It specifies CSASFRLNTEAFF. The gene calls are TRBV20-1 and TRBJ1-1; D gene ambiguous. Trimming pared 3 bases from V and 0 bases from J, leaving 8 bases between. Per germline, CDR1 DFQATT and CDR2 SNEGSKA (reference sequence). This CDR3 is built from 13 residues.

CDR3 amino acids: CASSQGIWTSGYNEQFF. In DNA form, the CDR3 reads TGTGCCAGCAGCCAGGGGATTTGGACTAGCGGATACAATGAGCAGTTCTTC. The rearrangement joins TRBV7-6 to TRBJ2-1; 10 bases are shared with TRBD2. There are 17 residues in the CDR3. The trim removed 5 bases at V and 4 bases at J, leaving 11 bases unmatched. Germline V gene data show CDR1 as SGHVS and CDR2 as FNYEAQ.

This sequence joins TRBV27 and TRBJ2-4; 8 nucleotides line up with TRBD1. The J call could be wrong; TRBJ2-7 is a better fit for the DNA end. This CDR3 is 12 amino acids long. Germline values: CDR1 MNHEY, CDR2 SMNVEV (reference sequence). The CDR3 DNA sequence: TGTGCCAGCAATCCCGACAGGGGCGAGCAGTACTTC. It yields the protein CASNPDRGEQYF.

In its sample, this clonotype was seen a few times. CDR3 amino acids: CAISAGVGYGYTF. The DNA for the CDR3 is TGTGCCATCAGCGCAGGGGTTGGCTATGGCTACACCTTC. The rearrangement uses TRBV10-3 and TRBJ1-2, with D possibly being TRBD1 (6 bases). The CDR3 spans 13 residues. Trimming cost V 6 bases and J 4 bases, with 12 bases left between them. Germline CDR1 is ENHRY and CDR2 is SYGVKD.

Only a few counts were recorded for this clonotype. The rearrangement joins TRBV6-5 to TRBJ1-2, with D perhaps matching TRBD1 (5 bases). The CDR3 is 17 amino acids. V gave up 0 bases and J gave up 2 bases, with 16 bases separating them. Germline V lookup: CDR1 MNHEY, CDR2 SVGAGI. The DNA for the CDR3 is TGTGCCAGCAGTTACTCTGGGACGAAGGTTCTGAACTATGGCTACACCTTC. Translation gives CASSYSGTKVLNYGYTF.